The rows below give T cell receptor beta chains drawn from one sample of a study of T cells after somatic rescue of genetic block. Sequenced by immunoSEQ multiplex PCR; TCRdb stores in-frame clones only, minus some. The sample consists of 80,000 to 90,000 clones, 80% to 90% of them appearing once. The sequenced sample consisted of peripheral blood mononuclear cells (PBMCs). All receptors derive from a woman aged 18-29 years. Both conserved end residues are part of each CDR3. D genes are given only for firm matches. Expanded clones are given a class, and other clones once, few, many or no size at all.

TRBD1	TRBV7-2	-	TRBJ2-1	CASSTRDRYNEQFF	TGTGCCAGCAGCACCCGGGACAGGTACAATGAGCAGTTCTTC
-	TRBV7-2	-	TRBJ1-1	CASSLETGYPNTEAFF	TGTGCCAGCAGCTTAGAGACAGGTTATCCGAACACTGAAGCTTTCTTT
-	TRBV30	-	TRBJ1-4	CAWSPGVTNEKLFF	TGTGCCTGGAGTCCCGGAGTAACTAATGAAAAACTGTTTTTT
TRBD2	TRBV28	-	TRBJ2-3	CASTVLADLSTDTQYF	TGTGCCAGCACCGTACTAGCGGATCTTTCCACAGATACGCAGTATTTT
-	TRBV15	-	TRBJ1-1	CATSIKSNTEAFF	TGTGCCACCAGCATAAAGTCCAACACTGAAGCTTTCTTT
TRBD2	TRBV18	-	TRBJ2-1	CASSPRRTRTLFF	TGTGCCAGCTCACCCCGTCGGACTAGGACTCTGTTCTTC
-	TRBV6-1	-	TRBJ1-1	CASQIKPLLNTEAFF	TGTGCCAGCCAAATCAAACCCTTACTGAACACTGAAGCTTTCTTT
-	TRBV5-8	-	TRBJ1-1	CASSQGPLGAEAFF	TGTGCCAGCAGCCAGGGCCCCCTGGGTGCTGAAGCTTTCTTT
TRBD2	TRBV6-6	-	TRBJ2-1	CASSLLAGGYNEQFF	TGTGCCAGCAGTTTATTAGCGGGGGGTTACAATGAGCAGTTCTTC
-	TRBV19	-	TRBJ2-7	CASSIGGFEQYF	TGTGCCAGTAGTATAGGAGGGTTCGAGCAGTACTTC
-	TRBV11-2	-	TRBJ2-5	CASSLGFGSLETQYF	TGTGCCAGCAGCTTAGGTTTCGGCAGCTTGGAGACCCAGTACTTC
TRBD1	TRBV4-3	-	TRBJ1-1	CASSHLQGASGNTEAFF	TGCGCCAGCAGCCACCTCCAGGGGGCATCGGGGAACACTGAAGCTTTCTTT
-	TRBV6-6	few	TRBJ2-1	CASSYRGGSTYNEQFF	TGTGCCAGCAGTTACCGAGGTGGGAGTACCTACAATGAGCAGTTCTTC
-	TRBV18	-	TRBJ1-2	CATTGTYGYTF	TGTGCCACCACAGGGACCTATGGCTACACCTTC
-	TRBV9	-	TRBJ1-5	CASSVGMGNQPQHF	TGTGCCAGCAGCGTAGGAATGGGGAATCAGCCCCAGCATTTT
TRBD1	TRBV5-6	-	TRBJ1-5	CASSYAPDREQPQHF	TGTGCCAGCAGCTACGCTCCCGACAGGGAACAGCCCCAGCATTTT
TRBD2	TRBV7-3	few	TRBJ2-1	CASRLGLAGRGNEQFF	TGTGCCAGCAGGTTGGGGCTAGCGGGTAGGGGCAATGAGCAGTTCTTC
-	TRBV7-2	-	TRBJ2-7	CASSLGVGLREQYF	TGTGCCAGCAGCTTAGGGGTGGGCCTTCGCGAGCAGTACTTC
-	TRBV5-1	-	TRBJ1-4	CASSSPLNEKLFF	TGCGCCAGCAGCTCCCCTCTCAATGAAAAACTGTTTTTT
-	TRBV5-1	-	TRBJ2-3	CASSPSPSTDTQYF	TGCGCCAGCAGCCCATCCCCTAGCACAGATACGCAGTATTTT
TRBD2	TRBV15	-	TRBJ2-1	CATSTVVGAGVRSYNEQFF	TGTGCCACCAGCACCGTAGTAGGAGCGGGAGTTCGCTCCTACAATGAGCAGTTCTTC
-	TRBV27	-	TRBJ2-1	CASSTVSGGWGNEQFF	TGTGCCAGCAGCACTGTTTCGGGGGGCTGGGGAAATGAGCAGTTCTTC
-	TRBV7-9	-	TRBJ1-3	CASIPGLGGNTIYF	TGTGCCAGCATCCCCGGTTTGGGCGGCAACACCATATATTTT
TRBD1	TRBV28	-	TRBJ2-7	CASSRTGSYEQYF	TGTGCCAGCAGTCGGACAGGCTCCTACGAGCAGTACTTC
-	TRBV6-4	-	TRBJ2-3	CASPRSGTTDTQYF	TGTGCCAGTCCCCGTAGTGGGACCACAGATACGCAGTATTTT
-	TRBV30	-	TRBJ2-1	CAWSVQAGNEQFF	TGTGCCTGGAGTGTACAAGCGGGCAATGAGCAGTTCTTC
-	TRBV6-5	-	TRBJ2-5	CASSAVLRAPDSHF	TGTGCCAGCAGTGCCGTTTTAAGGGCCCCCGACTCCCACTTC
-	TRBV6-1	once	TRBJ1-5	CASSAAATYNQPQHF	TGTGCCAGCAGTGCGGCAGCTACTTACAATCAGCCCCAGCATTTT
-	TRBV5-1	-	TRBJ2-6	CASSPQGSSGANVLTF	TGCGCCAGCAGCCCACAGGGTAGCTCTGGGGCCAACGTCCTGACTTTC
-	TRBV29-1	few	TRBJ2-7	CSVEESRGEQYF	TGCAGCGTTGAAGAGTCAAGGGGCGAGCAGTACTTC
TRBD1	TRBV5-4	-	TRBJ1-1	CASSSNRGNTEAFF	TGTGCCAGCAGCTCGAACAGGGGTAACACTGAAGCTTTCTTT
TRBD1	TRBV5-1	-	TRBJ1-1	CASSLEGQGNTEAFF	TGCGCCAGCAGCTTGGAGGGACAGGGGAACACTGAAGCTTTCTTT
TRBD2	TRBV27	-	TRBJ2-7	CASSWSGSGYEQYF	TGTGCCAGCAGTTGGAGCGGGAGCGGTTACGAGCAGTACTTC
TRBD2	TRBV7-9	-	TRBJ2-7	CASSLIPSSSGSRHEQYF	TGTGCCAGCAGCTTAATCCCCTCCTCTAGCGGGAGTAGGCACGAGCAGTACTTC
TRBD2	TRBV2	-	TRBJ2-1	CASTDWAGGRGEQFF	TGTGCCAGCACCGACTGGGCGGGAGGACGGGGAGAGCAGTTCTTC
-	TRBV5-1	once	TRBJ2-7	CASSLAESYEQYF	TGCGCCAGCAGCTTGGCCGAATCCTACGAGCAGTACTTC
-	TRBV28	-	TRBJ1-2	CASSFGGFYGYTF	TGTGCCAGCAGTTTTGGGGGGTTCTATGGCTACACCTTC
-	TRBV6-1	-	TRBJ2-1	CASSPIPGAYNEQFF	TGTGCCAGCAGTCCCATCCCGGGAGCCTACAATGAGCAGTTCTTC
TRBD1	TRBV18	-	TRBJ2-7	CASSPPSGTGDPYEQYF	TGTGCCAGCTCACCACCGTCTGGGACAGGGGACCCCTACGAGCAGTACTTC
-	TRBV30	-	TRBJ2-7	CAWSVVIYEQYF	TGTGCCTGGAGTGTGGTCATCTACGAGCAGTACTTC
-	TRBV5-4	-	TRBJ2-7	CASSLGSRPSLYEQYF	TGTGCCAGCAGCTTGGGCTCTAGGCCTAGTCTCTACGAGCAGTACTTC
-	TRBV6-5	-	TRBJ1-2	CASSFTAGEGYTF	TGTGCCAGCAGTTTTACGGCCGGGGAGGGCTACACCTTC
-	TRBV25-1	-	TRBJ2-2	CASSGLGFVGTGELFF	TGTGCCAGCAGTGGTCTGGGGTTTGTTGGGACCGGGGAGCTGTTTTTT
-	TRBV6-6	-	TRBJ2-2	CASSPLGEAGELFF	TGTGCCAGCAGCCCCCTCGGGGAGGCCGGGGAGCTGTTTTTT
-	TRBV27	-	TRBJ1-1	CASSRSAVNTEAFF	TGTGCCAGCAGTCGGTCAGCCGTGAACACTGAAGCTTTCTTT
-	TRBV5-6	-	TRBJ1-3	CASARTPPGNTIYF	TGTGCCAGCGCTCGAACTCCGCCTGGAAACACCATATATTTT
TRBD1	TRBV5-1	-	TRBJ2-7	CASSLTGDRIYEQYF	TGCGCCAGCAGCCTAACGGGGGACAGGATCTACGAGCAGTACTTC
TRBD2	TRBV5-1	-	TRBJ2-5	CASTSGASGSSETQYF	TGCGCCAGCACGTCCGGGGCTAGCGGGAGTTCGGAGACCCAGTACTTC
-	TRBV5-4	-	TRBJ2-7	CASSLRPGAHSWPYEQYF	TGTGCCAGCAGCTTGCGCCCAGGGGCCCATTCCTGGCCCTACGAGCAGTACTTC
TRBD1	TRBV11-2	once	TRBJ1-1	CASSLRGQGAPGAPETFF	TGTGCCAGCAGCTTAAGGGGCCAGGGGGCTCCCGGGGCGCCGGAGACTTTCTTT
-	TRBV10-3	-	TRBJ2-1	CATGVGGRTYNEQFF	TGTGCCACGGGGGTCGGGGGCCGCACCTACAATGAGCAGTTCTTC
-	TRBV6-6	-	TRBJ1-5	CATSYPNQPQHF	TGTGCCACAAGCTACCCCAATCAGCCCCAGCATTTT
TRBD1	TRBV4-3	-	TRBJ2-7	CASSQTLRQGSNEQYF	TGCGCCAGCAGCCAAACCCTCCGACAGGGATCCAACGAGCAGTACTTC
-	TRBV30	-	TRBJ1-5	CAWGSGQLNQPQHF	TGTGCCTGGGGGTCGGGACAACTCAATCAGCCCCAGCATTTT
-	TRBV18	-	TRBJ2-2	CASSPWPDPNTGELFF	TGTGCCAGCTCACCATGGCCGGATCCGAACACCGGGGAGCTGTTTTTT
-	TRBV9	-	TRBJ2-1	CASSVGAGTLVNEQFF	TGTGCCAGCAGCGTAGGGGCAGGGACACTCGTCAATGAGCAGTTCTTC
TRBD2	TRBV27	-	TRBJ2-3	CASRILREYVDTQYF	TGTGCCAGCAGAATCCTGCGGGAGTACGTAGATACGCAGTATTTT
-	TRBV18	-	TRBJ2-6	CASSPPVSGVGANVLTF	TGTGCCAGCTCACCACCCGTTTCAGGAGTTGGGGCCAACGTCCTGACTTTC
-	TRBV10-3	-	TRBJ1-1	CAISEGITNTEAFF	TGTGCCATCAGTGAAGGGATTACAAACACTGAAGCTTTCTTT